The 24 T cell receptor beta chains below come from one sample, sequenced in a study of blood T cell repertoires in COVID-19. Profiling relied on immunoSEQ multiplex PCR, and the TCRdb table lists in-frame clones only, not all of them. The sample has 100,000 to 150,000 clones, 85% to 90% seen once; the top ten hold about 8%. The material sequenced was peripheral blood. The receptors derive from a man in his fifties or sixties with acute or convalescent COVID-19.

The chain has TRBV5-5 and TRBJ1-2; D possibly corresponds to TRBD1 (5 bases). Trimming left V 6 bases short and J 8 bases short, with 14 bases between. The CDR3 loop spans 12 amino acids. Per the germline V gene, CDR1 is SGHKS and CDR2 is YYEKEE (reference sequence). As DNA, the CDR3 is TGTGCCAGCACCCCCAGGGAAGGAGGCTACACCTTC. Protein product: CASTPREGGYTF.

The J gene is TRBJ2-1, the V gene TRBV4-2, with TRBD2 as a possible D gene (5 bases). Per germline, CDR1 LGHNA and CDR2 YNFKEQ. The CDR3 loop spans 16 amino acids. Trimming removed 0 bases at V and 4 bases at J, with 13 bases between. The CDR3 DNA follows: TGTGCCAGCAGCCAAGATCAAGGAGACTATTACAATGAGCAGTTCTTC. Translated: CASSQDQGDYYNEQFF.

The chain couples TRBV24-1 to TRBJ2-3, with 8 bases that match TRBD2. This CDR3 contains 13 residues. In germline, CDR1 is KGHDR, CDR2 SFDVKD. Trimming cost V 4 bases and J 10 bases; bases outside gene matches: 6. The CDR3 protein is CATSDTIAGSQYF. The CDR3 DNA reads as TGTGCCACCAGTGACACTATAGCGGGGTCGCAGTATTTT.

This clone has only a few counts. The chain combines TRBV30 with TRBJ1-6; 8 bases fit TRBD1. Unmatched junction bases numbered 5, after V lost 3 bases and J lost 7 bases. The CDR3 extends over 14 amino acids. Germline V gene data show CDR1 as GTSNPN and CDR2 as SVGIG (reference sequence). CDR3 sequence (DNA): TGTGCCTGGAGGAGGACAGGGTCAAATTCACCCCTCCACTTT. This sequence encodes CAWRRTGSNSPLHF.

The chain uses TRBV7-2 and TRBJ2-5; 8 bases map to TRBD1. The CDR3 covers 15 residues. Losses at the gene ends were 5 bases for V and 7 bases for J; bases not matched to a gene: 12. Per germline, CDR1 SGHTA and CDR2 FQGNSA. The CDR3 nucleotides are TGTGCCAGCAGCCCCCCGGGACAGGCCATCGGGACCCAGTACTTC. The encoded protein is CASSPPGQAIGTQYF.

CDR3 bases: TGCAGTGCTAGTGAGCGGGGAAGGACAGATACGCAGTATTTT. Residues: CSASERGRTDTQYF. The gene calls are TRBV20-1 and TRBJ2-3; 7 bases agree with TRBD2. The V gene's germline CDR1 is DFQATT and CDR2 SNEGSKA (reference sequence). The CDR3 has 14 residues. V gave up 3 bases and J gave up 3 bases; unmatched junction bases: 6.

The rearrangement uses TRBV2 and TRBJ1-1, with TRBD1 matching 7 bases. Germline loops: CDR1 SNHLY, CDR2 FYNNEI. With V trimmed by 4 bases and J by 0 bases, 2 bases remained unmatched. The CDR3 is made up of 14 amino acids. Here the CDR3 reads CASSAQGMNTEAFF. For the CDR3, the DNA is TGTGCCAGCAGTGCACAGGGGATGAACACTGAAGCTTTCTTT.

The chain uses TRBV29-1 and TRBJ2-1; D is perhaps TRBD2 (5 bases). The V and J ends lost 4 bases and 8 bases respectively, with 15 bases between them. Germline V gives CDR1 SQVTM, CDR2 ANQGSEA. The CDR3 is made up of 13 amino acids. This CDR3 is CSVVVGARDEQFF. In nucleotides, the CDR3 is TGCAGCGTTGTGGTGGGAGCCCGGGATGAGCAGTTCTTC.

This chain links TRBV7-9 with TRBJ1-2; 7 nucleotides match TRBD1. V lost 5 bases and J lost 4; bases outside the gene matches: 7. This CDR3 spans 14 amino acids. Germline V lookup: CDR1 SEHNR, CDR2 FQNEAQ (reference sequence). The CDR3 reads CASSKSGTVYGYTF. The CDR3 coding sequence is TGTGCCAGCAGCAAAAGTGGGACAGTCTATGGCTACACCTTC.

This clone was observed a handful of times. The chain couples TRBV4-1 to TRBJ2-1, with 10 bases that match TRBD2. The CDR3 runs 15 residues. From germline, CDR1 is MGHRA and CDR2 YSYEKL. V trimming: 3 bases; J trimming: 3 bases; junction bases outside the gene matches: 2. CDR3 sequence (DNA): TGCGCCAGCAGCCAGTCTAGCGGGGGCTACAATGAGCAGTTCTTC. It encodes CASSQSSGGYNEQFF.

CDR3 in DNA: TGTGCCAGTAGTATCGGCCCGGGACTAGCGGGAGGGAAGTTTTTT. Amino acids: CASSIGPGLAGGKFF. The rearrangement joins TRBV19 to TRBJ2-2, with 16 nucleotides matching TRBD2. The CDR3 is 15 amino acids. Germline CDR1 and CDR2: LNHDA and SQIVND (reference sequence). The V and J ends lost 3 bases and 16 bases, in that order; junction bases with no gene match: 8.

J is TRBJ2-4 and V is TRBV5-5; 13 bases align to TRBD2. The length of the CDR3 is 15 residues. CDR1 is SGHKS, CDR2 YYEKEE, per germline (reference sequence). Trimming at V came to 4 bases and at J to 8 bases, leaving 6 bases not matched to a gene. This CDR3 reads CASSKTGLAGDIQYF. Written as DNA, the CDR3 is TGTGCCAGCAGCAAAACCGGACTAGCGGGAGACATTCAGTACTTC.

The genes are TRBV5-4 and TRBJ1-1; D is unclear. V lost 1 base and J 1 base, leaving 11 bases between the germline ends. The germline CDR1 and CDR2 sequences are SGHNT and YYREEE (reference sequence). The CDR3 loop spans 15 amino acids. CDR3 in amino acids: CASSLLAVRNTEAFF. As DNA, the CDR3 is TGTGCCAGCAGCTTGTTGGCAGTACGGAACACTGAAGCTTTCTTT.

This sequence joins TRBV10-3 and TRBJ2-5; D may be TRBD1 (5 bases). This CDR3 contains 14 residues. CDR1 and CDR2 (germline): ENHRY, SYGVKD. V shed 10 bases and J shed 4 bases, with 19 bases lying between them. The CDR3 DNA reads TGTGCCACCGCGGCACTTCAGGGTGGAGAGACCCAGTACTTC. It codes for CATAALQGGETQYF.

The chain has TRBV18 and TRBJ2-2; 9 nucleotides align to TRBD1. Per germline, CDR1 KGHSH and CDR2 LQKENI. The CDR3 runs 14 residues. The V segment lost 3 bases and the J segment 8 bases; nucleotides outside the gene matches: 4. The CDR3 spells CASSPGTGSGELFF. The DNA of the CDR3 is TGTGCCAGCTCACCCGGGACAGGGTCAGGGGAGCTGTTTTTT.

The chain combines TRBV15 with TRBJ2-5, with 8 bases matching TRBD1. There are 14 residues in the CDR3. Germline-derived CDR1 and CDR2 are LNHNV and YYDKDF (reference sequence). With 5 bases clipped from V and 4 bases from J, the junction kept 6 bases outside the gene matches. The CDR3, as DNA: TGTGCCACCAGCCGGACAGGGCGTAGAGAGACCCAGTACTTC. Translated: CATSRTGRRETQYF.

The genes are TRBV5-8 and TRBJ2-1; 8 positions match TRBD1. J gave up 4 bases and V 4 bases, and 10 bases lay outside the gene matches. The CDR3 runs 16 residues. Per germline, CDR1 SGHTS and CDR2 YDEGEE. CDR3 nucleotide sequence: TGTGCCAGCAGCCCTTCGGACGGGACAGGTTACAATGAGCAGTTCTTC. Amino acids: CASSPSDGTGYNEQFF.

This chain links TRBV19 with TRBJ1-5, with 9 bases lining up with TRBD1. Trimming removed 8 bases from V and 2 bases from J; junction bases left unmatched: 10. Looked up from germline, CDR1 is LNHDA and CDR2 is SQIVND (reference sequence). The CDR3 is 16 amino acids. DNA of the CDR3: TGTGCCAGTGGGGGGACAGGGCAAAATGGCAATCAGCCCCAGCATTTT. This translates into CASGGTGQNGNQPQHF.

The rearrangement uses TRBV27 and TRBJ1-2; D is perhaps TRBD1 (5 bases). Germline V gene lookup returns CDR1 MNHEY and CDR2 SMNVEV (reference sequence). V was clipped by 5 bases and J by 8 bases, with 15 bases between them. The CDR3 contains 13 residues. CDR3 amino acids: CASSPHTGGGYTF. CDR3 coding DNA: TGTGCCAGCAGTCCCCACACTGGGGGGGGCTACACCTTC.

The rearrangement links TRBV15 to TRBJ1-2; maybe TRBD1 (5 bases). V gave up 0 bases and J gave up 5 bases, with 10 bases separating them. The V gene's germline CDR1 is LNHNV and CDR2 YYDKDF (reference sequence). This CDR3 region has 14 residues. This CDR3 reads CATSRDRTSYGYTF. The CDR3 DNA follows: TGTGCCACCAGCAGAGATCGGACATCTTATGGCTACACCTTC.

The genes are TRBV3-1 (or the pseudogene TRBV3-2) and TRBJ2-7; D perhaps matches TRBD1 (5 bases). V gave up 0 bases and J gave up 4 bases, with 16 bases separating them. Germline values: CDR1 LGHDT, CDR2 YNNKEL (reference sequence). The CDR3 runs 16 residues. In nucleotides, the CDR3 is TGTGCCAGCAGCCAAGATTTCCAGGGTTTGGGGTACGAGCAGTACTTC. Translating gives CASSQDFQGLGYEQYF.

The CDR3 is CASSSNRDLINEKLFF. The CDR3 nucleotides are TGTGCCAGTAGTAGTAACAGGGACCTCATTAATGAAAAACTGTTTTTT. The chain employs TRBV19 and TRBJ1-4; a weak D match, TRBD1 (6 bases). The V end lost 4 bases, the J end lost 4 bases, and 16 bases lay between the germline ends. This CDR3 region has 16 residues. Germline CDR1 reads LNHDA; CDR2 reads SQIVND (reference sequence). Drawing the rest from reference TRBV19 and TRBJ1-4, the complete variable domain is DGGITQSPKYLFRKEGQNVTLSCEQNLNHDAMYWYRQDPGQGLRLIYYSQIVNDFQKGDIAEGYSVSREKKESFPLTVTSAQKNPTAFYLCASSSNRDLINEKLFFGSGTQLSVL.

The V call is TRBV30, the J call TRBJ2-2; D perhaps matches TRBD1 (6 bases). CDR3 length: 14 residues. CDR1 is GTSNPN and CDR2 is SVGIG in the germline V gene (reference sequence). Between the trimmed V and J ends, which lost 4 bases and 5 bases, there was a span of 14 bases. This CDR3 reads CAWNFGGGTGELFF. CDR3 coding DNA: TGTGCCTGGAACTTTGGGGGCGGGACCGGGGAGCTGTTTTTT.

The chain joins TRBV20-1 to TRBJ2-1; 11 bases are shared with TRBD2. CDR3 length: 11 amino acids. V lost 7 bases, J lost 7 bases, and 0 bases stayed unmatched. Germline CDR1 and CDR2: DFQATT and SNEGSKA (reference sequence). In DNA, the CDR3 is TGCAGTGGGACTAGCGGGAATGAGCAGTTCTTC. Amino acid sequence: CSGTSGNEQFF.